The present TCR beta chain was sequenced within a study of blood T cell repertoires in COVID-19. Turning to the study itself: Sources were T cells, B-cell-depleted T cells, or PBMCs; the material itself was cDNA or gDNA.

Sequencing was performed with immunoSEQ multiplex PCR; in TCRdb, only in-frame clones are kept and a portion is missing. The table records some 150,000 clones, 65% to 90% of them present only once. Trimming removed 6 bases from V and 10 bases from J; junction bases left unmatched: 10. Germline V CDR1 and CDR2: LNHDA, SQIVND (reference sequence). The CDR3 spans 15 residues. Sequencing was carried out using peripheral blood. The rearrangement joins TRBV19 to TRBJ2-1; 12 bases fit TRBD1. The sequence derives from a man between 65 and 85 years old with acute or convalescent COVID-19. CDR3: CASSSPGQGAGEQFF. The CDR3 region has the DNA TGTGCCAGTAGCTCTCCGGGACAGGGGGCAGGAGAGCAGTTCTTC.